One sample yielded the 11 T cell receptor beta chains listed below, sequenced in a study of Graves' ophthalmopathy and Graves' hyperthyroidism. CDR3 regions of TCR beta were amplified from RNA transcripts. After a first-round RT-PCR with HTBI primers, a second-round multiplex PCR was run. TCRdb recomputed calls from the multiplex PCR reads with MiXCR, one row per CDR3 protein. Here the sample spans 350,000 to 400,000 distinct CDR3 sequences, approximately 15% being singletons. The sequenced sample was peripheral blood. These TCRs come from a woman aged 18-29 years with stable Graves' hyperthyroidism.

Ten or more counts support this clonotype. The chain joins TRBV12-3 or TRBV12-4 to TRBJ1-3; D remains unclear. The V gene lost 8 bases and the J gene lost 4 bases, with 18 bases spanning the gap. There are 15 residues in the CDR3. The CDR3 region is CASGFWGQWGNTIYF. CDR3 DNA sequence: TGTGCCAGCGGCTTTTGGGGTCAGTGGGGAAACACCATATATTTT.

This clonotype was detected ten times or more. The rearrangement uses TRBV12-3 or TRBV12-4 and TRBJ1-5; perhaps TRBD1 as D (5 bases). Deletions cut 6 bases from V and 5 bases from J, with 11 bases between. CDR3 length: 13 amino acids. In DNA form, the CDR3 reads TGTGCCAGCAGGCGGGGGGACGATCAGCCCCAGCATTTT. Translating gives CASRRGDDQPQHF.

This chain links TRBV6-1 with TRBJ1-1; 10 nucleotides line up with TRBD1. This CDR3 has 13 residues. V shed 6 bases and J 5 bases; nucleotides not matched to a gene: 3. The germline V gene encodes CDR1 MNHNS and CDR2 SASEGT. The CDR3 region is CASRPGQGTEAFF. CDR3 nucleotide sequence: TGTGCCAGCAGGCCGGGACAGGGGACTGAAGCTTTCTTT.

In its sample, this clonotype was seen many times. This chain joins TRBV7-8 and TRBJ2-7; D is perhaps TRBD1 or TRBD2 (6 bases each). Germline values: CDR1 SGHVS, CDR2 FQNEAQ. The V end lost 5 bases, the J end lost 0 bases, and 14 bases lay between the germline ends. CDR3 length equals 15 residues. For the CDR3, the DNA is TGTGCCAGCAGCGGCGGGACACGCAGCTCCTACGAGCAGTACTTC. Protein: CASSGGTRSSYEQYF.

This clonotype was counted many times. The V gene is TRBV6-1, the J gene TRBJ1-2; perhaps TRBD1 as D (5 bases). The CDR3 runs to 15 residues. Germline lookup yields CDR1 MNHNS and CDR2 SASEGT. V was clipped by 4 bases and J by 5 bases, with 17 bases between them. The CDR3 DNA reads as TGTGCCAGCAGTGGGCCTGGACAAGCCGTATATGGCTACACCTTC. This translates into CASSGPGQAVYGYTF.

This clonotype was seen only a few times. This rearrangement joins TRBV20-1 to TRBJ1-1; 7 bases agree with TRBD1. Germline values: CDR1 DFQATT, CDR2 SNEGSKA (reference sequence). The trim removed 6 bases at V and 6 bases at J, leaving 13 bases unmatched. This CDR3 contains 14 residues. The DNA for the CDR3 is TGCAGTGCACCGACAGGGTCCGTGAGCGCTGAAGCTTTCTTT. Protein product: CSAPTGSVSAEAFF.

This clonotype was recorded at least ten times. The chain combines TRBV20-1 with TRBJ1-1, with a tentative D call TRBD1 (6 bases). The germline CDR1 and CDR2 sequences are DFQATT and SNEGSKA (reference sequence). The CDR3 loop spans 13 amino acids. Trimming removed 6 bases at V and 4 bases at J, with 15 bases between. The CDR3 spells CSARGVTGTEAFF. The CDR3 bases are TGCAGTGCCCGGGGGGTGACAGGCACTGAAGCTTTCTTT.

This clonotype was detected a few times. This chain joins TRBV7-9 and TRBJ1-2; D possibly corresponds to TRBD1 (5 bases). Germline lookup yields CDR1 SEHNR and CDR2 FQNEAQ (reference sequence). V shed 5 bases and J shed 8 bases, with 15 bases lying between them. The length of the CDR3 is 13 residues. The CDR3 DNA follows: TGTGCCAGCAGCAGCGGGGGTTCCGCAGGCTACACCTTC. Translation gives CASSSGGSAGYTF. The variable domain in full, completed from reference TRBV7-9 and TRBJ1-2, reads DTGVSQNPRHKITKRGQNVTFRCDPISEHNRLYWYRQTLGQGPEFLTYFQNEAQLEKSRLLSDRFSAERPKGSFSTLEIQRTEQGDSAMYLCASSSGGSAGYTFGSGTRLTVV.

On this clonotype: At one boundary the junction diverges from the germline segment, which might be a read error. The rearrangement links TRBV29-1 to TRBJ2-4; D is possibly TRBD1 or TRBD2 (6 bases each). CDR1 is SQVTM, CDR2 ANQGSEA, per germline. The CDR3 length is 11 residues. This chain's CDR3 is CSVADGGIKYF. In DNA, the CDR3 is TGCAGCGTGGCGGACGGGGGCATTAAGTACTTC.

Note on this clonotype: This may be a read error, as it is one base from a much larger clone. In DNA form, the CDR3 reads TGTGCCAGTAGTAGGCCAGCTTCTAACTATGGCTACACCTTC. Amino acid sequence: CASSRPASNYGYTF. The J gene is TRBJ1-2, the V gene TRBV19; no clear D. Germline V gives CDR1 LNHDA, CDR2 SQIVND (reference sequence). Trimming cost V 4 bases and J 0 bases, with 9 bases left between them. This CDR3 is 14 amino acids long.

This clonotype was counted ten times or more. The CDR3 loop reads CASSAGTPYEQYF. For the CDR3, the DNA is TGTGCCAGCAGTGCCGGGACGCCCTACGAGCAGTACTTC. The chain carries TRBV12-3 or TRBV12-4 and TRBJ2-7, with D perhaps assigned TRBD1 or TRBD2 (5 bases each). This CDR3 has 13 amino acids. Trimming pared 5 bases from V and 2 bases from J, leaving 10 bases between.